This entry features one TCR beta chain sequence. What it binds is unknown. This record belongs to a study of blood T cells in healthy people across ages. Study-wide findings and caveats: From one million sequenced T cells, diversity estimates were lower bounds.

Primers used in a second PCR of roughly 6 to 12 cycles were a sample-barcoded 5' primer and a J-beta primer mix. TCRdb re-derived calls from the 5' RACE reads in MiXCR, one entry per CDR3 protein. Of roughly 1,100,000 distinct CDR3 sequences in the sample, almost 25% were seen once. This CDR3 contains 16 residues. Per the germline V gene, CDR1 is ENHRY and CDR2 is SYGVKD. V was pared by 2 bases and J by 0 bases, with 7 bases of the junction left unmatched. These data also featured in a second study, about T cells of mothers and their children.

Sequencing was carried out using blood. The chain couples TRBV10-3 to TRBJ2-7; the match to TRBD2 covers 7 bases. The TCR comes from a girl aged 2 to 10 in good health. The CDR3 loop is CAISEIAGESSYEQYF. The DNA for the CDR3 is TGTGCCATCAGTGAGATTGCGGGGGAGAGCTCCTACGAGCAGTACTTC.